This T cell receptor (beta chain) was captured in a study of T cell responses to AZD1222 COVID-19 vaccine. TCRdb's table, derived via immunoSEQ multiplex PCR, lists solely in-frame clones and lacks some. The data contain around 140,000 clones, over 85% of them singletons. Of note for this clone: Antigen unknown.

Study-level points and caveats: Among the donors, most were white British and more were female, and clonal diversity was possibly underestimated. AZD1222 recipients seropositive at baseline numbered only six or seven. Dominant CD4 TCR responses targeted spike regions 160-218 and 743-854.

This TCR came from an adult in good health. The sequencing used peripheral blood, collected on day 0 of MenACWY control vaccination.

The CDR3 bases are TGTGCCAGCAGTTACACAATTCTGAGAATTCAAGAGACCCAGTACTTC. This sequence encodes CASSYTILRIQETQYF. The chain has TRBV7-8 and TRBJ2-5; D unclear. This CDR3 spans 16 amino acids. The V gene lost 6 bases and the J gene lost 2 bases, with 19 bases spanning the gap. CDR1 is SGHVS and CDR2 is FQNEAQ in the germline V gene.